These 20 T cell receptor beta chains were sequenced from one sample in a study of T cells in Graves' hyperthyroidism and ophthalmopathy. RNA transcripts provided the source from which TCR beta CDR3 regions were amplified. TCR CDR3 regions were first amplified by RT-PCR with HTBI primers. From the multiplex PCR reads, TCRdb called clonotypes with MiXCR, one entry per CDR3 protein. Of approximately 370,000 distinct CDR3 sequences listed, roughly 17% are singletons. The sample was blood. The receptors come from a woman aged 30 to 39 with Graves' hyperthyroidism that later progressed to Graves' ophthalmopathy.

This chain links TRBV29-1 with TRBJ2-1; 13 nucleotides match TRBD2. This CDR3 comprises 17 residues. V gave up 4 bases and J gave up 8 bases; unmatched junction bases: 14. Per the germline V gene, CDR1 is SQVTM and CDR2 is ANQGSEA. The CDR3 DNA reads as TGCAGCGTTGGGGGACAGGAGGGACTAGCGGGATATCATGAGCAGTTCTTC. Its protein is CSVGGQEGLAGYHEQFF.

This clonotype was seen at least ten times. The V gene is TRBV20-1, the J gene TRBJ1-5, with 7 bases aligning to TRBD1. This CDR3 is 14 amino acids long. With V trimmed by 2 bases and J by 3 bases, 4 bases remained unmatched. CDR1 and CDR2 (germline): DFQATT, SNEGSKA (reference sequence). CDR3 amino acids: CSARPGQYNQPQHF. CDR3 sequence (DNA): TGCAGTGCTAGACCGGGACAGTACAATCAGCCCCAGCATTTT.

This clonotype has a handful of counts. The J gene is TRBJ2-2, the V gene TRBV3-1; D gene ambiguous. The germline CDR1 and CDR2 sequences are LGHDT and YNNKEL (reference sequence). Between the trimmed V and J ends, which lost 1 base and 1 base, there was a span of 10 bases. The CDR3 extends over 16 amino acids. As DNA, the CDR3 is TGTGCCAGCAGCCAAGTTATAGAAAAGAACACCGGGGAGCTGTTTTTT. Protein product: CASSQVIEKNTGELFF. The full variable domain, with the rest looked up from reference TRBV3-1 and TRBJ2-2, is DTAVSQTPKYLVTQMGNDKSIKCEQNLGHDTMYWYKQDSKKFLKIMFSYNNKELIINETVPNRFSPKSPDKAHLNLHINSLELGDSAVYFCASSQVIEKNTGELFFGEGSRLTVL.

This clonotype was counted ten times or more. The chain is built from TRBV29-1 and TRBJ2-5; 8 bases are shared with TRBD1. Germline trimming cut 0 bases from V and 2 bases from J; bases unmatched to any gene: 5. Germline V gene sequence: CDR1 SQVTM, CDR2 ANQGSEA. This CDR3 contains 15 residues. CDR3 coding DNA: TGCAGCGTTGAAGATTTCGGACAGGGACAAGAGACCCAGTACTTC. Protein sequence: CSVEDFGQGQETQYF.

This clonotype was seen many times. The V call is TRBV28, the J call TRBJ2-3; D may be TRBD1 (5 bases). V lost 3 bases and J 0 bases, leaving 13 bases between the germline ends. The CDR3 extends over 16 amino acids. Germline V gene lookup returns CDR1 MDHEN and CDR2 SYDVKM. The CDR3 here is CASSLTVTTSTDTQYF. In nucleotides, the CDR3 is TGTGCCAGCAGTTTGACAGTCACCACTAGCACAGATACGCAGTATTTT.

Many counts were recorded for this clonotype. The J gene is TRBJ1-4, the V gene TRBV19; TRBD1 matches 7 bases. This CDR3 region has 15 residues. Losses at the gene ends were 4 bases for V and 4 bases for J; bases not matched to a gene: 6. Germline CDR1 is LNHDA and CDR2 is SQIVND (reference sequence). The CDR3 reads CASSTPGQLNEKLFF. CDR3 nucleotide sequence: TGTGCCAGTAGTACCCCGGGACAGCTTAATGAAAAACTGTTTTTT.

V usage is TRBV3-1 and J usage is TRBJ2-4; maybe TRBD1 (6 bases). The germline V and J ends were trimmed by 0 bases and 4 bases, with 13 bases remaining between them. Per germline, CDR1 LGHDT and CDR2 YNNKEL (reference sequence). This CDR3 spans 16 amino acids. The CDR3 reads CASSQDWGRGKNIQYF. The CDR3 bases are TGTGCCAGCAGCCAAGATTGGGGCAGGGGTAAAAACATTCAGTACTTC.

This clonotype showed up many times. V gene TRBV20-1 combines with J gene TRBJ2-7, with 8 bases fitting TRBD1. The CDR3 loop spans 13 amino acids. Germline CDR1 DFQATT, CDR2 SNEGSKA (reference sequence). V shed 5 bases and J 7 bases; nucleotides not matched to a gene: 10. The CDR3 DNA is TGCAGTGCTGGGGGACAGGCGCTTGGAGAGCAGTACTTC. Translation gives CSAGGQALGEQYF.

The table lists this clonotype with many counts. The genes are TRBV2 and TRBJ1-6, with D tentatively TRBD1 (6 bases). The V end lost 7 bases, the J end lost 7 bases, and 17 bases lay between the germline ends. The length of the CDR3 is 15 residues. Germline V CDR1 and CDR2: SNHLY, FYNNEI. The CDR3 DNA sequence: TGTGCCAGCACCTTCCGGGGGCGAGTAAATTCACCCCTCCACTTT. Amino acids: CASTFRGRVNSPLHF.

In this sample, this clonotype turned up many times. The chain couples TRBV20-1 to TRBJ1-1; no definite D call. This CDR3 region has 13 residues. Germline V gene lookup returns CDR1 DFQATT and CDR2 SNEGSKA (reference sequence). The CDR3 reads CRAPPQFFTEAFF. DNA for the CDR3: TGCAGGGCCCCCCCACAGTTTTTCACTGAAGCTTTCTTT.

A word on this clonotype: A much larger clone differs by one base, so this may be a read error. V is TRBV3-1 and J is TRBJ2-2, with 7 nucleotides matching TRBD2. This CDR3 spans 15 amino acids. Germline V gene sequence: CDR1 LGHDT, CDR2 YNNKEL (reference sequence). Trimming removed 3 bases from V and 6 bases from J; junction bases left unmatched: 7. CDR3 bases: TGTGCCAGCAGCCATGGACTAGAAGCGGCCGGGGAGCTGTTTTTT. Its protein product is CASSHGLEAAGELFF.

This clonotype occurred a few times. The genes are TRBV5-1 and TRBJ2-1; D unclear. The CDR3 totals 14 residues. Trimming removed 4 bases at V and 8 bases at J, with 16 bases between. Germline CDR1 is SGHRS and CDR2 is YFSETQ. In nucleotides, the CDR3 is TGCGCCAGCAGCCGGACGCCGGGTCGGGATGAGCAGTTCTTC. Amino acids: CASSRTPGRDEQFF.

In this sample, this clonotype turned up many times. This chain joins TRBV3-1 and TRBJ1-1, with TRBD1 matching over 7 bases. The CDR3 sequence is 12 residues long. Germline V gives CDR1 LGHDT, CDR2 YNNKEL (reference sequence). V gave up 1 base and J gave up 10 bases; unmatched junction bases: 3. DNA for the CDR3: TGTGCCAGCAGCCAAGCAGGGGGTTTAGCTTTCTTT. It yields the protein CASSQAGGLAFF.

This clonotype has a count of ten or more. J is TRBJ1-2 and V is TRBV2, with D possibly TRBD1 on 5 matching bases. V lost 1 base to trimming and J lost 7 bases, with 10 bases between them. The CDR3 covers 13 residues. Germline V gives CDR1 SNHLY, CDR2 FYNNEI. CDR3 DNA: TGTGCCAGCAGTGAAGGGGGGTGGGGTGGCTACACCTTC. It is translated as CASSEGGWGGYTF.

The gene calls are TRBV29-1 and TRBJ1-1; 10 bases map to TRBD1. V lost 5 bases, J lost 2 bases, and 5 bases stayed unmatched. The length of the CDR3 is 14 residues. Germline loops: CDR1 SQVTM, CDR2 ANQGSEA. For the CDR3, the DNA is TGCAGCGTTCCAGACAGGGGGCTTAACACTGAAGCTTTCTTT. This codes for CSVPDRGLNTEAFF. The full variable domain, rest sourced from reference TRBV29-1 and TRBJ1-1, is SAVISQKPSRDICQRGTSLTIQCQVDSQVTMMFWYRQQPGQSLTLIATANQGSEATYESGFVIDKFPISRPNLTFSTLTVSNMSPEDSSIYLCSVPDRGLNTEAFFGQGTRLTVV.

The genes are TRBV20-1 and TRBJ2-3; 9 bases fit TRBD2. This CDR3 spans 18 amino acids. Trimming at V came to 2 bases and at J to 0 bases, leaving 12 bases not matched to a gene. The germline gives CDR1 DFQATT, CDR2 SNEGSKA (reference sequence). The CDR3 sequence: CSARSLAGCTTSTDTQYF. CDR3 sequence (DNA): TGCAGTGCTAGATCCCTAGCGGGATGTACGACTAGCACAGATACGCAGTATTTT.

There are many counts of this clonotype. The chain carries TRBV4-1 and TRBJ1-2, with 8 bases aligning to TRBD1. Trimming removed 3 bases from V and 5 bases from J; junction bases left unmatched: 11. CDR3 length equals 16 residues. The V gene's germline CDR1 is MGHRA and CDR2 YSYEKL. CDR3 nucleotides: TGCGCCAGCAGCCAGTCCCCAGGGGGCGGATCTTATGGCTACACCTTC. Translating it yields CASSQSPGGGSYGYTF.

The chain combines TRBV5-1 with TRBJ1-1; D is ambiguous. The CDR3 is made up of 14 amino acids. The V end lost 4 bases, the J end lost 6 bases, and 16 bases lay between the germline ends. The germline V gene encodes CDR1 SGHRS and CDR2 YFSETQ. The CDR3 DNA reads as TGCGCCAGCAGCGCGACTCTGGCCGGAGCTGAAGCTTTCTTT. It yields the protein CASSATLAGAEAFF. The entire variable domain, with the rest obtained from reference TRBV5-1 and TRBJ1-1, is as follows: KAGVTQTPRYLIKTRGQQVTLSCSPISGHRSVSWYQQTPGQGLQFLFEYFSETQRNKGNFPGRFSGRQFSNSRSEMNVSTLELGDSALYLCASSATLAGAEAFFGQGTRLTVV.

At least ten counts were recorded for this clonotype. The CDR3 sequence: CSVVRRSTDTQYF. CDR3 in DNA: TGCAGCGTTGTCCGTAGGAGCACAGATACGCAGTATTTT. This chain joins TRBV29-1 and TRBJ2-3; D unresolved. Germline loops: CDR1 SQVTM, CDR2 ANQGSEA. Trimming left V 4 bases short and J 0 bases short, with 8 bases between. The CDR3 spans 13 residues.

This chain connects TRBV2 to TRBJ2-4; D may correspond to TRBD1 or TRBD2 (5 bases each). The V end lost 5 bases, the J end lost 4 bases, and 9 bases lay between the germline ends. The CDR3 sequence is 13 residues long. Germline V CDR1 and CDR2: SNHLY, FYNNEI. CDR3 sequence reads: CASSWDVKNIQYF. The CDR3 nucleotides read TGTGCCAGCAGTTGGGACGTTAAAAACATTCAGTACTTC.